This T cell receptor (beta chain) was captured by sequencing in a study of spatial heterogeneity in lung cancer. Study-wide background: A unique TCR and UMI combination showed up more than ten times in raw reads, on average.

Time point here: sample taken at primary tumor resection. Sequencing covered unsorted whole RNA taken from tumor, nontumor lung or frozen PBMC. Donation came from some 73 patients with untreated early-stage non-small cell lung cancer. A unique molecular identifier was attached to every TCR cDNA molecule. MiXCR, applied by TCRdb to the 5' RACE reads, yields one record per CDR3 protein. This table has some 52,000 distinct CDR3 sequences, less than 9% appearing once. The V and J ends lost 4 bases and 0 bases respectively, with 9 bases between them. There are 14 residues in the CDR3. Germline lookup yields CDR1 SGHVS and CDR2 FNYEAQ. The study, taken as a whole, reports: Expanded tumor TCRs that were ubiquitous appeared in blood more at resection than follow-up.

This clonotype has a count of ten or more. Antigen unknown. The chain links TRBV7-6 to TRBJ1-1, with D uncertain. Sequencing was performed on PBMCs, taken at surgery. The clonotype comes from a female donor with early-stage non-small cell lung cancer. In nucleotides, the CDR3 is TGTGCCAGCAGCTCCAGGTACATGAACACTGAAGCTTTCTTT. Its protein is CASSSRYMNTEAFF.